The sequence of this T cell receptor (beta chain) was determined in a study of blood T cells in healthy people across ages. Comments on this clonotype: Its antigen is as yet unknown.

There are 16 residues in the CDR3. Germline-derived CDR1 and CDR2 are MNHNS and SASEGT. Trimming took off 2 bases at V and 2 bases at J, with 15 bases between the two ends. Regarding the study as a whole: In the absence of known donor CMV status, changes in expanded clonotypes were possibly confounded. TCR beta diversity was tightly associated with the proportion of naive T cells. It was the long-lived donors that had more naive CD4+ cells and higher diversity than aged donors.

PCR was performed a second time for about 6 to 12 cycles using a sample-barcoded 5' primer and a J-beta primer mix. Through a template-switch adaptor with 12 random nucleotides, each cDNA molecule received a tag. TCRdb reprocessed the 5' RACE reads via MiXCR and lists one record per CDR3 protein. This table has 700,000 or so distinct CDR3 sequences, roughly 20% appearing once. The receptor's source is a man between 70 and 80 years old in good health. The chain combines TRBV6-1 with TRBJ1-2; D unclear. Sequenced material: blood. CDR3 DNA: TGTGCCAGCAGTGAATTGGATCCAACCCCCAACTATGGCTACACCTTC. This translates into CASSELDPTPNYGYTF.